This TCR beta chain was sequenced for a study of OX40 agonist ivuxolimab in advanced cancers. For the study at large: Patients assigned to dose escalation were diagnosed with hepatocellular carcinoma, melanoma, renal cell or head and neck cancer. Therapy given before enrollment (anti-PD-1, anti-PD-L1 or anti-CTLA-4) was allowed, and 40% had some. Regarding the study as a whole: Within 6 weeks, CD4+ and CD8+ blood T cells expanded clonally at 0.1 to 3.0 mg/kg. In general, CD8+ T cells held more expanded clones than CD4+ did, on average.

TCRdb's copy holds only in-frame clones and misses some; the assay was immunoSEQ multiplex PCR. The table includes fewer than 90,000 clones, approximately 90% detected once. Germline CDR1 and CDR2: MGHRA and YSYEKL. The length of the CDR3 is 12 residues. With V trimmed by 4 bases and J by 9 bases, 2 bases remained unmatched. A note on this clone: Its antigen is as yet unknown.

This clonotype originated in an adult with an advanced solid tumor such as melanoma, head and neck, liver or kidney cancer. The sequences come from CD4+ or CD8+ T cells sorted from blood, collected in a trial of the OX40 agonist ivuxolimab. V is TRBV4-1 and J is TRBJ1-2; 10 bases agree with TRBD1. The CDR3 bases are TGCGCCAGCAGCCCGGGACAGGGGCGCTACACCTTC. Translating gives CASSPGQGRYTF.